This T cell receptor beta chain was profiled in a study of T cells in Graves' hyperthyroidism and ophthalmopathy. Overall study: Peripheral blood was obtained at initial diagnosis, preceding any treatment.

Amplification of TCR beta CDR3 regions used RNA as the template. HTBI primers were the set used in a first-round RT-PCR of the TCR CDR3. TCRdb independently ran MiXCR on the multiplex PCR reads; one entry per CDR3 protein. Found here are 300,000 to 450,000 distinct CDR3 sequences, roughly a sixth of them singletons; the top ten hold roughly 35%. Diagnosis rested on symptoms, serum thyroxine and TRAb, thyroid ultrasound, and orbital computed tomography. As to this clonotype: Its antigen remains unknown.

Findings and caveats of the study: Clonotypes that were expanded in thyroid above 0.001 mostly appeared in blood too.

This receptor was taken from a woman in her 30s with Graves' hyperthyroidism that later progressed to Graves' ophthalmopathy. Sequenced material: blood.

CDR3 nucleotides: TGTGCCAGCAGTTACTCGGGCCTAGTTTCCCACGAGCAGTACTTC. It translates to CASSYSGLVSHEQYF. The chain carries TRBV6-5 and TRBJ2-7; D not certain. This CDR3 is 15 amino acids long. The germline V and J ends were trimmed by 0 bases and 5 bases, with 14 bases remaining between them. Germline loops: CDR1 MNHEY, CDR2 SVGAGI.